Detailed here is one TCR beta chain. The length of the CDR3 is 13 residues. V shed 5 bases and J shed 4 bases, with 12 bases lying between them. The germline gives CDR1 SGDLS, CDR2 YYNGEE. This sample was taken from a study of control samples from healthy donors and cancer patients. Sequenced by immunoSEQ multiplex PCR; TCRdb stores in-frame clones only, minus some. The sample holds about 70,000 clones, under 90% seen once. The clonotype was recovered from a man aged 50-59 years in good health. Source material: blood. The rearrangement joins TRBV9 to TRBJ1-1; maybe TRBD1 (6 bases). For the CDR3, the DNA is TGTGCCAGCAGACCTACAGGGAGCACTGAAGCTTTCTTT. Its translation is CASRPTGSTEAFF.